The 19 T cell receptor beta chains below were found in one sample sequenced in a study of blood T cell repertoires in COVID-19. Repertoires were generated with immunoSEQ multiplex PCR, while TCRdb's copy carries only in-frame clones and drops some. This table holds fewer than 200,000 clones, 83% found once. Sequenced input: peripheral blood. Receptor source: a woman aged 70 to 79 with COVID-19, enrolled during active disease.

The gene calls are TRBV30 and TRBJ2-1; 8 nucleotides match TRBD2. The germline V gene has CDR1 GTSNPN and CDR2 SVGIG (reference sequence). The CDR3 covers 17 residues. The trim removed 3 bases at V and 5 bases at J, leaving 15 bases unmatched. CDR3 DNA sequence: TGTGCCTGGAGCGGCGGACTAGCCAACCGACTGCACAATGAGCAGTTCTTC. It codes for CAWSGGLANRLHNEQFF.

J is TRBJ1-4 and V is TRBV4-3; perhaps TRBD1 as D (6 bases). V lost 0 bases, J lost 0 bases, and 14 bases lay in between. Germline V CDR1 and CDR2: LGHNA, YSLEER. There are 18 residues in the CDR3. CDR3 in DNA: TGCGCCAGCAGCCAAGATGGGGGCTCGGTTGCAACTAATGAAAAACTGTTTTTT. Protein sequence: CASSQDGGSVATNEKLFF.

The V call is TRBV4-1, the J call TRBJ1-2, with a weak D call TRBD1 (6 bases). Trimming pared 3 bases from V and 3 bases from J, leaving 17 bases between. Germline CDR1 MGHRA, CDR2 YSYEKL. The CDR3 has 16 residues. The CDR3 reads CASSQGAAARYYGYTF. The CDR3 coding sequence is TGCGCCAGCAGCCAGGGGGCGGCAGCCCGATACTATGGCTACACCTTC.

Of note for this clone: Other DNA variants within this sample encode the same CDR3. V is TRBV29-1 and J is TRBJ2-7; 9 bases line up with TRBD2. This CDR3 contains 14 residues. With 4 bases clipped from V and 2 bases from J, the junction kept 6 bases outside the gene matches. The germline V gene has CDR1 SQVTM and CDR2 ANQGSEA. CDR3 bases: TGCAGCGTTGTAGGGCTAGCGGGGACCTACGAGCAGTACTTC. Translated: CSVVGLAGTYEQYF.

V and J are TRBV7-7 and TRBJ2-2, with D unresolved. The germline gives CDR1 SSHAT, CDR2 FNYEAQ (reference sequence). The CDR3 is made up of 15 amino acids. V gave up 5 bases and J gave up 1 base, with 11 bases separating them. The CDR3 DNA reads TGTGCCAGCAGCCTCGGTTCAGGGAACACCGGGGAGCTGTTTTTT. This encodes CASSLGSGNTGELFF.

This chain joins TRBV6-2 or TRBV6-3 and TRBJ2-3; the D gene is possibly TRBD2 (6 bases). Germline assignment: CDR1 MNHEY and CDR2 SVGEGT. The V end lost 4 bases, the J end lost 4 bases, and 21 bases lay between the germline ends. The CDR3 is made up of 17 amino acids. The DNA for the CDR3 is TGTGCCAGCAGTTCGCCCCTGACTAGATTTGGCCCAGATACGCAGTATTTT. It encodes CASSSPLTRFGPDTQYF.

The V and J genes are TRBV28 and TRBJ1-2; possible D gene TRBD1, 6 bases. Trimming took 8 bases from V and 8 from J, leaving 15 bases between them. From germline, CDR1 is MDHEN and CDR2 SYDVKM. The length of the CDR3 is 12 residues. For the CDR3, the DNA is TGTGCCAGCCTCCCTTCAGGACAGGGCTACACCTTC. Its translation: CASLPSGQGYTF.

The V and J genes are TRBV29-1 and TRBJ1-4; no reliable D call. Germline CDR1 reads SQVTM; CDR2 reads ANQGSEA. The CDR3 totals 12 residues. Deletions cut 7 bases from V and 5 bases from J, with 11 bases between. The CDR3 protein is CSGGLGNEKLFF. CDR3 DNA: TGCAGCGGAGGGCTTGGGAATGAAAAACTGTTTTTT.

The chain combines TRBV15 with TRBJ2-1; D unresolved. The germline CDR1 and CDR2 sequences are LNHNV and YYDKDF (reference sequence). V was trimmed by 8 bases and J by 4 bases, leaving 12 bases between them. There are 13 residues in the CDR3. CDR3 sequence: CATAPEPYNEQFF. The CDR3 region has the DNA TGTGCCACCGCGCCGGAGCCGTACAATGAGCAGTTCTTC.

This clone was seen once. CDR3 sequence reads: CASSVQGSSYNSPLHF. CDR3 sequence (DNA): TGTGCCAGTAGTGTACAGGGTAGCTCCTATAATTCACCCCTCCACTTT. The chain carries TRBV19 and TRBJ1-6; perhaps TRBD1 as D (6 bases). Germline lookup yields CDR1 LNHDA and CDR2 SQIVND (reference sequence). The CDR3 consists of 16 residues. V lost 5 bases to trimming and J lost 0 bases, with 11 bases between them.

This chain uses TRBV28 with TRBJ1-2, with D unresolved. The CDR3 is 13 residues long. The V gene's germline CDR1 is MDHEN and CDR2 SYDVKM. With 4 bases removed from V and 8 bases from J, the gap between germline ends came to 14 bases. CDR3 in DNA: TGTGCCAGCAGTTCCGTCCCTCGGGTCGGCTACACCTTC. Protein sequence: CASSSVPRVGYTF.

This clone came up a few times. The V gene is TRBV5-1, the J gene TRBJ2-1; 9 bases line up with TRBD2. Germline CDR1 SGHRS, CDR2 YFSETQ. This CDR3 spans 15 amino acids. Losses at the gene ends were 1 base for V and 6 bases for J; bases not matched to a gene: 5. The CDR3 DNA reads as TGCGCCAGCAGCTTGAGAGCGGGAGGCCCCAATGAGCAGTTCTTC. Protein product: CASSLRAGGPNEQFF. Complete variable domain (other parts from reference TRBV5-1 and TRBJ2-1): KAGVTQTPRYLIKTRGQQVTLSCSPISGHRSVSWYQQTPGQGLQFLFEYFSETQRNKGNFPGRFSGRQFSNSRSEMNVSTLELGDSALYLCASSLRAGGPNEQFFGPGTRLTVL.

V is TRBV9 and J is TRBJ2-3; 9 bases are shared with TRBD2. V gave up 0 bases and J gave up 3 bases; unmatched junction bases: 5. The germline CDR1 and CDR2 sequences are SGDLS and YYNGEE. The CDR3 has 16 amino acids. This CDR3 reads CASSVGLAGLTDTQYF. In DNA form, the CDR3 reads TGTGCCAGCAGCGTAGGGCTAGCGGGGTTAACAGATACGCAGTATTTT. Full variable domain (remainder filled in from reference TRBV9 and TRBJ2-3): DSGVTQTPKHLITATGQRVTLRCSPRSGDLSVYWYQQSLDQGLQFLIQYYNGEERAKGNILERFSAQQFPDLHSELNLSSLELGDSALYFCASSVGLAGLTDTQYFGPGTRLTVL.

Details on this clone: This sample also contains other DNA sequences that code for the same CDR3. The gene calls are TRBV30 and TRBJ2-2; a possible D gene is TRBD1 (6 bases). This CDR3 contains 15 residues. The ends were cut back, 2 bases at V and 0 bases at J, with 10 bases in the middle. Germline V CDR1 and CDR2: GTSNPN, SVGIG (reference sequence). CDR3 sequence: CAWSLRDTNTGELFF. CDR3 DNA sequence: TGTGCCTGGAGTCTTAGGGACACGAACACCGGGGAGCTGTTTTTT.

V usage is TRBV19 and J usage is TRBJ2-3; no reliable D call. Germline V gene data show CDR1 as LNHDA and CDR2 as SQIVND (reference sequence). The CDR3 is made up of 16 amino acids. Deletions cut 4 bases from V and 3 bases from J, with 17 bases between. The CDR3 DNA reads as TGTGCCAGTAGTACATTAGAGAATTGGGCAACAGATACGCAGTATTTT. Its translation: CASSTLENWATDTQYF.

This clone was seen a few times. The chain combines TRBV6-2 or TRBV6-3 with TRBJ2-3; D remains ambiguous. This CDR3 has 14 residues. V was cut by 2 bases and J by 8 bases, with 14 bases left in between. In germline, CDR1 is MNHEY, CDR2 SVGEGT. CDR3 residues: CASSYPDSTGTQYF. The CDR3 DNA follows: TGTGCCAGCAGTTACCCTGACTCCACGGGTACGCAGTATTTT.

The J gene is TRBJ1-3, the V gene TRBV27, with D tentatively TRBD1 (6 bases). Germline values: CDR1 MNHEY, CDR2 SMNVEV (reference sequence). The CDR3 covers 17 residues. Trimming took 5 bases from V and 2 from J, leaving 19 bases between them. CDR3 residues: CASSPISGTTAGNTIYF. CDR3 sequence (DNA): TGTGCCAGCAGTCCAATCTCCGGGACAACCGCTGGAAACACCATATATTTT.

This chain joins TRBV18 and TRBJ1-2; 8 nucleotides line up with TRBD1. J lost 8 bases, V lost 1 base, and 9 bases had no gene match. The CDR3 runs to 15 residues. Per germline, CDR1 KGHSH and CDR2 LQKENI. CDR3 bases: TGTGCCAGCTCACCACAGAGGGGTCCAGGGGGCGGCTACACCTTC. It specifies CASSPQRGPGGGYTF.

The V gene is TRBV28, the J gene TRBJ1-2, with D tentatively TRBD1 (6 bases). The V and J ends lost 2 bases and 9 bases respectively, with 16 bases between them. Germline values: CDR1 MDHEN, CDR2 SYDVKM. The CDR3 sequence is 14 residues long. The CDR3 nucleotides are TGTGCCAGCAGTTTAACCGGGACACCAGGGAGCTACACCTTC. Its translation: CASSLTGTPGSYTF.